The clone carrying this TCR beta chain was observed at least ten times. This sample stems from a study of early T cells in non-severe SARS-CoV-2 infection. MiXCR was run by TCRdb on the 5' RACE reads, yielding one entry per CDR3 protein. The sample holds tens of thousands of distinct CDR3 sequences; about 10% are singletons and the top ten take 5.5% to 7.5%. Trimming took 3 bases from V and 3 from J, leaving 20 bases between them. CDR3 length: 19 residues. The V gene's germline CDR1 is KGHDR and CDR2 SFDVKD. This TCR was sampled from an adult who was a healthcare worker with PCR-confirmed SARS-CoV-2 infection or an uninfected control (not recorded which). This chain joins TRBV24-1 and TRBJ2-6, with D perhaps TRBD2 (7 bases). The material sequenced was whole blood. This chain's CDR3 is CATSDPRTGGQSGANVLTF. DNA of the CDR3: TGTGCCACCAGTGATCCCCGTACGGGGGGCCAAAGTGGGGCCAACGTCCTGACTTTC.